Listed below are T cell receptor beta chains from one sample, sequenced in a study of technical replicates of blood from a few donors. The method was immunoSEQ multiplex PCR; TCRdb's version includes in-frame clones alone and lacks a portion of them. The sample includes about 80,000 clones, approximately 96% of them seen just once. Sequencing was performed on T cells isolated from PBMCs. The receptors originated from a human donor in good health. CDR3s include the opening cysteine and the closing phenylalanine or tryptophan. Each record gives: D gene, clone size, V gene, J gene, CDR3 DNA, CDR3 protein. A D gene is named only where the DNA matches it firmly. Not all rows give a size; the values are once, few, many and, for expanded clones, a class.

-	-	TRBV4-1	TRBJ1-3	TGCGCCAGCAGCCAAGTCCGTGGGCAGGGTGGAAACACCATATATTTT	CASSQVRGQGGNTIYF
-	-	TRBV27	TRBJ2-7	TGTGCCAGCAGTTGGGAGTCTAACTACGAGCAGTACTTC	CASSWESNYEQYF
TRBD2	-	TRBV28	TRBJ2-3	TGTGCCAGCAGTTTTCGCAGGACTAGCGGGAGGCTCGACCCTCCAGATACGCAGTATTTT	CASSFRRTSGRLDPPDTQYF
-	-	TRBV18	TRBJ2-7	TGTGCCAGCTCACCCGAGGAGACAGGATACTACGAGCAGTACTTC	CASSPEETGYYEQYF
-	once	TRBV11-2	TRBJ2-3	TGTGCCAGCAGCTTAGGACGGGGGAGCACAGATACGCAGTATTTT	CASSLGRGSTDTQYF
-	few	TRBV7-9	TRBJ1-1	TGTGCCAGCAACTCCGTACCACAGGGCGGGACTGAAGCTTTCTTT	CASNSVPQGGTEAFF
-	-	TRBV18	TRBJ2-1	TGTGCCAGCTCACCAACAAGAAGCTCCTACAATGAGCAGTTCTTC	CASSPTRSSYNEQFF
-	-	TRBV9	TRBJ1-1	TGTGCCAGCAGCGTAGACGGTTTCGGGGCTGAAGCTTTCTTT	CASSVDGFGAEAFF
TRBD2	-	TRBV4-1	TRBJ2-7	TGCGCCAGCAGCCAAGATGGCGGGAGCGCGGGAGAGCAGTACTTC	CASSQDGGSAGEQYF
-	-	TRBV2	TRBJ1-1	TGTGCCAGCAGTGAAAGAGGGCGTACTGAAGCTTTCTTT	CASSERGRTEAFF
-	-	TRBV15	TRBJ2-2	TGTGCCACCAGCGGCGGGTCAGGTACGAACACCGGGGAGCTGTTTTTT	CATSGGSGTNTGELFF
TRBD1	-	TRBV5-6	TRBJ2-1	TGTGCCAGCAGCTGGACAACCGGGACAGCCTACAATGAGCAGTTCTTC	CASSWTTGTAYNEQFF
TRBD2	-	TRBV6-1	TRBJ2-1	TGTGCCAGCATCCTGACTAGCGGGGCCCCCAAATTCTTC	CASILTSGAPKFF
TRBD1	-	TRBV9	TRBJ1-2	TGTGCCAGCAGCGAAGGGTTAGGGACAGACGATGGCTACACCTTC	CASSEGLGTDDGYTF
TRBD2	-	TRBV7-8	TRBJ2-7	TGTGCCAGCAGAAAGACTAGCGGGAGGTACGAGCAGTACTTC	CASRKTSGRYEQYF
-	-	TRBV5-1	TRBJ1-1	TGCGCCAGCAGCTTTTCAGGGGTCACTGAAGCTTTCTTT	CASSFSGVTEAFF
-	-	TRBV7-3	TRBJ2-2	TGTGCCAGCAGCTTATCAGGCGTCGGGGAGCTGTTTTTT	CASSLSGVGELFF
-	-	TRBV14	TRBJ1-2	TGTGCCAGCAGCGGTCAAGGGGACTACTATGGCTACACCTTC	CASSGQGDYYGYTF
TRBD2	-	TRBV4-3	TRBJ2-1	TGCGCCAGCAGCAATGGACTAGCGGGAGACCTCTCCTACAATGAGCAGTTCTTC	CASSNGLAGDLSYNEQFF
TRBD2	-	TRBV25-1	TRBJ2-1	TGTGCCAGCACCACTAGCGGGATTGTCAATGAGCAGTTCTTC	CASTTSGIVNEQFF
-	-	TRBV20-1	TRBJ1-5	TGCAGTGCTAGTCGTCAGCCCCAGCATTTT	CSASRQPQHF
-	-	TRBV2	TRBJ1-2	TGTGCCATCCCAGGGGAAACGGACTATGGCTACACCTTC	CAIPGETDYGYTF
TRBD1	-	TRBV5-4	TRBJ1-1	TGTGCCAGCAGCAATGACAGGGCTTTGAACACTGAAGCTTTCTTT	CASSNDRALNTEAFF
-	-	TRBV6-5	TRBJ2-7	TGTGCCAGCAGTTACTCGCCAGGGTGGGAGCAGTACTTC	CASSYSPGWEQYF
TRBD1	-	TRBV10-3	TRBJ2-3	TGTGCCATCAGTGAGTACGGGACAGGATCTATCACAGGAAACACAGATACGCAGTATTTT	CAISEYGTGSITGNTDTQYF
TRBD1	-	TRBV6-1	TRBJ2-7	TGTGCCAGCAGTGAATCGGGGACAGGGGATCACGAGCAGTACTTC	CASSESGTGDHEQYF
TRBD1	-	TRBV5-1	TRBJ2-4	TGCGCCAGCAGCCCTGGACAGGGGACGGACATTCAGTACTTC	CASSPGQGTDIQYF
TRBD1	-	TRBV10-3	TRBJ1-1	TGTGCCATCAGCGGGACAGGGGTCACTGAAGCTTTCTTT	CAISGTGVTEAFF
-	-	TRBV5-5	TRBJ1-2	TGTGCCAGCAGCTTGGAGGGTGGCAGGGGAGTTAGCTACACCTTC	CASSLEGGRGVSYTF
-	-	TRBV11-2	TRBJ1-2	TGTGCCAGCAGCTTAGAGGGCAGGGAAGGACATGGCTACACCTTC	CASSLEGREGHGYTF
-	-	TRBV5-1	TRBJ2-3	TGCGCCAGCAGCCCTACCTCGGGCTGGGAGGCAGATACGCAGTATTTT	CASSPTSGWEADTQYF
-	few	TRBV19	TRBJ2-3	TGTGCCAGTAGTATTTACAGGGGCACAGATACGCAGTATTTT	CASSIYRGTDTQYF
-	-	TRBV11-1	TRBJ1-1	TGTGCCAGCAGCTTAGACCGGGGAAGTACTGAAGCTTTCTTT	CASSLDRGSTEAFF